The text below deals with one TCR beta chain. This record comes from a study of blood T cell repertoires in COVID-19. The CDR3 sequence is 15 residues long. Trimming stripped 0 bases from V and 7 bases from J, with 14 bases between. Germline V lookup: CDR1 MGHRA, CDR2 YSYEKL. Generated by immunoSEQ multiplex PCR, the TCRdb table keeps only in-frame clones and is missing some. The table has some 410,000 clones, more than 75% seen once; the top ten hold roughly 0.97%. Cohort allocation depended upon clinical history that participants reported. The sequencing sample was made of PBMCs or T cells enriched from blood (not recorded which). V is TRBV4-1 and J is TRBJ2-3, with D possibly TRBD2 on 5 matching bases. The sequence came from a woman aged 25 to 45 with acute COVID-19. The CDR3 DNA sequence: TGCGCCAGCAGCCAAGATCAGGACTCTCGGTATACGCAGTATTTT. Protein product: CASSQDQDSRYTQYF.